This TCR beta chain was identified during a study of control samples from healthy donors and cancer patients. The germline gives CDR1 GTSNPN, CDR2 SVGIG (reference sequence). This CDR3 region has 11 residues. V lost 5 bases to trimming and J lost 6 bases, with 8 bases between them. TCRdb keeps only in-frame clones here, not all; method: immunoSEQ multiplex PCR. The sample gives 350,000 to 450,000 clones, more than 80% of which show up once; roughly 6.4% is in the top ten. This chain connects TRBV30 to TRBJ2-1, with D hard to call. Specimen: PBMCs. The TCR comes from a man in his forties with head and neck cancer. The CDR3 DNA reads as TGTGCCTGGGGGGTCCCCAATGAGCAGTTCTTC. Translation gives CAWGVPNEQFF.